One sample yielded the 2 T cell receptor beta chains listed below, sequenced in a study of regulatory T cells in long-lasting Graves disease. Relying on iRepertoire HTBI primers and Arm-PCR of CDR3 regions, the team built TCR beta libraries. TCRdb re-called the multiplex PCR reads with MiXCR, one entry per CDR3 protein. This table holds 350,000 to 500,000 distinct CDR3 sequences, around 20% found once. Time point reported: persistent/refractory GD, antithyroid drugs over 5 years with positive TRAb. Making the TCR library involved RNA that had been extracted from PBMCs. The source material was peripheral blood mononuclear cells (PBMCs), sampled when the disease was refractory, from a patient treated with antithyroid drugs. The receptors stem from a female donor with Graves disease.

This clonotype was seen many times. V usage is TRBV2 and J usage is TRBJ2-7; TRBD2 matches 11 bases. This CDR3 comprises 15 residues. From germline, CDR1 is SNHLY and CDR2 FYNNEI. Trimming at V came to 0 bases and at J to 7 bases, leaving 5 bases not matched to a gene. The CDR3: CASSEALAGVGEQYF. The DNA for the CDR3 is TGTGCCAGCAGTGAAGCACTAGCGGGAGTGGGGGAGCAGTACTTC.

This clonotype turned up a few times. The chain has TRBV20-1 and TRBJ1-6; 8 bases are a match to TRBD1. V shed 5 bases, J shed 6 bases, and the junction held 9 bases outside the gene matches. In germline, CDR1 is DFQATT, CDR2 SNEGSKA (reference sequence). This CDR3 contains 15 residues. DNA for the CDR3: TGCAGTGCTGGGACAGGTAGAAGCCTTAATTCACCCCTCCACTTT. It is translated as CSAGTGRSLNSPLHF.